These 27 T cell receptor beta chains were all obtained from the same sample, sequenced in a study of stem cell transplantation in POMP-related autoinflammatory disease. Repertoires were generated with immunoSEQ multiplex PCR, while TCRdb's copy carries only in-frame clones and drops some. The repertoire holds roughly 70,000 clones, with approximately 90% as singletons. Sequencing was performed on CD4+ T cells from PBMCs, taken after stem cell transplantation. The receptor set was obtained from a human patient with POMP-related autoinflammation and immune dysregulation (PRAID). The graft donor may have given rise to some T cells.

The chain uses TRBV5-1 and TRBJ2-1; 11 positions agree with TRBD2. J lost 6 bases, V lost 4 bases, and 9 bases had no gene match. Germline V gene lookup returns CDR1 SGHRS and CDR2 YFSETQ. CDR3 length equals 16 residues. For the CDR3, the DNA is TGCGCCAGCAGCCTTAGTAGCGGGAGGGCCCGCAATGAGCAGTTCTTC. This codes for CASSLSSGRARNEQFF.

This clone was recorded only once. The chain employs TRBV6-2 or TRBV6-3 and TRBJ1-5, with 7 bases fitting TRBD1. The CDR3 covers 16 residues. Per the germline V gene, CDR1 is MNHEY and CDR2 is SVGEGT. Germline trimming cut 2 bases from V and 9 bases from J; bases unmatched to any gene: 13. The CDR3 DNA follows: TGTGCCAGCAGTTACCCGACAGGGCGGAAGGAATCGCCCCAGCATTTT. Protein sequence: CASSYPTGRKESPQHF.

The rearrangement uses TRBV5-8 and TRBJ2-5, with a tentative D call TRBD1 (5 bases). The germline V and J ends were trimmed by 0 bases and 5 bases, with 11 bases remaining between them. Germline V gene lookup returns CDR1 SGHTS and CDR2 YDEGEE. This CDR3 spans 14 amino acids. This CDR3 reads CASSLGQGLETQYF. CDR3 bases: TGTGCCAGCAGCTTGGGGCAGGGATTGGAGACCCAGTACTTC.

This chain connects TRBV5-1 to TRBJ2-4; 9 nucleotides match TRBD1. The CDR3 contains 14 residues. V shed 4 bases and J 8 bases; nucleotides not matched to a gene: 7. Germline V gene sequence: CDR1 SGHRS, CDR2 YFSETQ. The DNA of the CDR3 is TGCGCCAGCAGCGAACAGGGGGCATATGACATTCAGTACTTC. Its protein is CASSEQGAYDIQYF. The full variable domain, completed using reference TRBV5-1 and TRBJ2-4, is KAGVTQTPRYLIKTRGQQVTLSCSPISGHRSVSWYQQTPGQGLQFLFEYFSETQRNKGNFPGRFSGRQFSNSRSEMNVSTLELGDSALYLCASSEQGAYDIQYFGAGTRLSVL.

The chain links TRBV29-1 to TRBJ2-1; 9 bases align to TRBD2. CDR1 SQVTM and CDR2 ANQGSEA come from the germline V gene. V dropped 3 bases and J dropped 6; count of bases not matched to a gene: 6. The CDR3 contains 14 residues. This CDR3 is CSVDIAGAGNEQFF. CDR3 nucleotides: TGCAGCGTTGATATAGCGGGGGCGGGCAATGAGCAGTTCTTC.

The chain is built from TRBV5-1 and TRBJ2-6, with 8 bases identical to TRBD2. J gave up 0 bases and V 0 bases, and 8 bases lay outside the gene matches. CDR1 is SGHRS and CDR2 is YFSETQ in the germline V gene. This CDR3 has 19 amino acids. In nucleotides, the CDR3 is TGCGCCAGCAGCTTGGGCGGGGGGACTACCGTCTCTGGGGCCAACGTCCTGACTTTC. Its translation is CASSLGGGTTVSGANVLTF.

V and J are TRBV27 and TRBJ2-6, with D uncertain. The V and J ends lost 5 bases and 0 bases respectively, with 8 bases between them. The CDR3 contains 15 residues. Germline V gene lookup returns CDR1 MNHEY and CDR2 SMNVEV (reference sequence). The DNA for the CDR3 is TGTGCCAGCAGTACCGCGTACTCTGGGGCCAACGTCCTGACTTTC. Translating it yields CASSTAYSGANVLTF.

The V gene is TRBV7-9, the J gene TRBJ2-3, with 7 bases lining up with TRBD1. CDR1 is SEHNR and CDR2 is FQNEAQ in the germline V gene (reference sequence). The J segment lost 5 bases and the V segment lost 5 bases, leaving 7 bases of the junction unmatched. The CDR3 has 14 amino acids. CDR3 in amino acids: CASSRGTVVDTQYF. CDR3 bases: TGTGCCAGCAGCAGGGGGACAGTAGTAGATACGCAGTATTTT.

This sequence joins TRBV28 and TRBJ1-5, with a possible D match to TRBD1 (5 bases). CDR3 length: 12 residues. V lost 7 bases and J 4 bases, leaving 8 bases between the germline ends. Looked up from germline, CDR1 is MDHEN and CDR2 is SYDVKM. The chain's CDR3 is CASKGANQPQHF. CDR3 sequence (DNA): TGTGCCAGCAAAGGGGCGAATCAGCCCCAGCATTTT.

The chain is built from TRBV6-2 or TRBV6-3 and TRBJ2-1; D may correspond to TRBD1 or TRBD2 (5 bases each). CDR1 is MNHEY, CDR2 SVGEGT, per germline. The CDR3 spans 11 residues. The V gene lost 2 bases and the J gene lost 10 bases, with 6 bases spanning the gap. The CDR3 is CASSYRGEQFF. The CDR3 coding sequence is TGTGCCAGCAGTTACCGGGGCGAGCAGTTCTTC.

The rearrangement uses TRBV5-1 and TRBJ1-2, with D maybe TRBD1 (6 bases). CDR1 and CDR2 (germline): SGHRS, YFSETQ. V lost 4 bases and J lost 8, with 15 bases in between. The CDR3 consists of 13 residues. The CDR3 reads CASSRDNTGGYTF. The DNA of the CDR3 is TGCGCCAGCAGCCGGGACAATACGGGAGGCTACACCTTC.

The CDR3 loop reads CASSGLGGLSIYEQYF. CDR3 DNA sequence: TGCGCCAGCAGCGGGCTAGGGGGCTTGTCGATCTACGAGCAGTACTTC. The chain joins TRBV5-1 to TRBJ2-7; TRBD1 matches at 7 bases. CDR3 length: 16 residues. Germline assignment: CDR1 SGHRS and CDR2 YFSETQ. Trimming cost V 4 bases and J 3 bases; bases outside gene matches: 13. The variable domain in full, with the rest retrieved from reference TRBV5-1 and TRBJ2-7, is KAGVTQTPRYLIKTRGQQVTLSCSPISGHRSVSWYQQTPGQGLQFLFEYFSETQRNKGNFPGRFSGRQFSNSRSEMNVSTLELGDSALYLCASSGLGGLSIYEQYFGPGTRLTVT.

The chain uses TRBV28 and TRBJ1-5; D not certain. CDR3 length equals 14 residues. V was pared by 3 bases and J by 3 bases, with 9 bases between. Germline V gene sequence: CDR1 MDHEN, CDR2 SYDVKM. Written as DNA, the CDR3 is TGTGCCAGCAGTTTGGCTTTCCCCAATCAGCCCCAGCATTTT. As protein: CASSLAFPNQPQHF.

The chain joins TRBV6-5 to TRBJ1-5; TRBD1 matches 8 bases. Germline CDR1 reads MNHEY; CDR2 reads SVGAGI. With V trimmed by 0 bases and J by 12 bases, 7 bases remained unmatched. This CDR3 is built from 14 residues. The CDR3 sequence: CASSYSTAGQDQHF. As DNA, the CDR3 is TGTGCCAGCAGTTACTCGACGGCGGGACAGGACCAGCATTTT.

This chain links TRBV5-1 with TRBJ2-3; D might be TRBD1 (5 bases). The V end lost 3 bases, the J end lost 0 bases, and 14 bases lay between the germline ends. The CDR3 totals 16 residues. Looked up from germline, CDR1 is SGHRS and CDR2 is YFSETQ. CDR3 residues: CASSWQGSSSTDTQYF. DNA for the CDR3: TGCGCCAGCAGCTGGCAGGGATCTTCTAGCACAGATACGCAGTATTTT.

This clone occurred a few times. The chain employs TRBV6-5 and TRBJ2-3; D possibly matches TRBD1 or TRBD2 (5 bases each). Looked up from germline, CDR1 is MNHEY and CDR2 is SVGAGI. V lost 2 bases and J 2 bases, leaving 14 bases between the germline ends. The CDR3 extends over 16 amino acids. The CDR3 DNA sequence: TGTGCCAGCAGTTACCGTGGTAGAGGGGTCACAGATACGCAGTATTTT. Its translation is CASSYRGRGVTDTQYF.

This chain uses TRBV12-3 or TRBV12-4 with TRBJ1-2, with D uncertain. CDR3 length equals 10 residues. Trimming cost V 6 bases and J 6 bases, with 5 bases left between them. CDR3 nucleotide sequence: TGTGCCAGCAGGGTGGATGGCTACACCTTC. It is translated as CASRVDGYTF.

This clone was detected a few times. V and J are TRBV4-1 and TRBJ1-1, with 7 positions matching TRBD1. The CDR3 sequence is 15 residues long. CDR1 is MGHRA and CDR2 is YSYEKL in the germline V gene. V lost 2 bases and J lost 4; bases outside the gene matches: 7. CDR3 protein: CASSQTGGGGTEAFF. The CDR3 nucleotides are TGCGCCAGCAGCCAAACGGGAGGGGGCGGCACTGAAGCTTTCTTT.

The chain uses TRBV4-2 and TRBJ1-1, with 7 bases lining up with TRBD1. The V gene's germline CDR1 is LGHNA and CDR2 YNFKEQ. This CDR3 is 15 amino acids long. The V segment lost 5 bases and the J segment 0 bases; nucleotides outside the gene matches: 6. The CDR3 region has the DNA TGTGCCAGCAGCTTAAACAGGGGAATGAACACTGAAGCTTTCTTT. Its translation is CASSLNRGMNTEAFF.

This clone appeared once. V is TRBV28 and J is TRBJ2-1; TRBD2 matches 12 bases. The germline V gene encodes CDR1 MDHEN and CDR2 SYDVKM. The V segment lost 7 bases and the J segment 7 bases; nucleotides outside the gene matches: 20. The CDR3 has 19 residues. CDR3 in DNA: TGTGCCAGCAAGAAGGGGACAGGGCTAGCGGGAGGGGCAGGAAATGAGCAGTTCTTC. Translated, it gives CASKKGTGLAGGAGNEQFF. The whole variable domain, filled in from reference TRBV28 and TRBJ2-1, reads DVKVTQSSRYLVKRTGEKVFLECVQDMDHENMFWYRQDPGLGLRLIYFSYDVKMKEKGDIPEGYSVSREKKERFSLILESASTNQTSMYLCASKKGTGLAGGAGNEQFFGPGTRLTVL.

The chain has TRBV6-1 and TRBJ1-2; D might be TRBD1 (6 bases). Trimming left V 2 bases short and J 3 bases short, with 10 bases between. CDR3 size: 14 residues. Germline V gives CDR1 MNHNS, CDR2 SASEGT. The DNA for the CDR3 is TGTGCCAGCAGTGAAAGAGGGGGGGACTATGGCTACACCTTC. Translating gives CASSERGGDYGYTF.

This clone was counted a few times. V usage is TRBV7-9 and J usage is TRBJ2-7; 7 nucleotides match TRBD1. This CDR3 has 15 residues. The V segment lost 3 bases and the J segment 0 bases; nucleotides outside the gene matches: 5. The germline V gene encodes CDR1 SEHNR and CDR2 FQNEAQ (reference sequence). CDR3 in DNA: TGTGCCAGCAGCTTGAGGGACAGCAGCTCCTACGAGCAGTACTTC. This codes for CASSLRDSSSYEQYF.

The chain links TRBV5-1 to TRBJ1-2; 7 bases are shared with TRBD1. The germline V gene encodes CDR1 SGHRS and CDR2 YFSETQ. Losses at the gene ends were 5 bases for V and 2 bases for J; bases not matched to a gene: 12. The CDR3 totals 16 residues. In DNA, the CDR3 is TGCGCCAGCAGGGAACAGGGGACTCTTCTGAACTATGGCTACACCTTC. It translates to CASREQGTLLNYGYTF.

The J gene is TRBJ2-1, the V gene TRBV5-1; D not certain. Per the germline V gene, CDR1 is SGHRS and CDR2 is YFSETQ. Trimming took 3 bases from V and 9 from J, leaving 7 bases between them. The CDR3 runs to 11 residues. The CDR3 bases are TGCGCCAGCAGCTCCCGCGGTGAGCAGTTCTTC. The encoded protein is CASSSRGEQFF. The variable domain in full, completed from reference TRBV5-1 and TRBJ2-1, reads KAGVTQTPRYLIKTRGQQVTLSCSPISGHRSVSWYQQTPGQGLQFLFEYFSETQRNKGNFPGRFSGRQFSNSRSEMNVSTLELGDSALYLCASSSRGEQFFGPGTRLTVL.

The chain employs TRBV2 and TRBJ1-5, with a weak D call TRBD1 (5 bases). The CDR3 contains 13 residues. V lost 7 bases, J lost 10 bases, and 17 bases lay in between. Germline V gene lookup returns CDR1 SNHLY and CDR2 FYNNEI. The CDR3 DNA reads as TGTGCCAGCACCGCGGGGGGGGTTGGACCCCAGCATTTT. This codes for CASTAGGVGPQHF.

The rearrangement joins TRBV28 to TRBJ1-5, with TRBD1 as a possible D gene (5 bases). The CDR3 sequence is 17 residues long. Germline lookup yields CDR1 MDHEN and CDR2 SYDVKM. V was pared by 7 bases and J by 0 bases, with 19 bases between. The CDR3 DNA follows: TGTGCCAGCACCCCTTCCAGGGATTGGTATAGCAATCAGCCCCAGCATTTT. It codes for CASTPSRDWYSNQPQHF.

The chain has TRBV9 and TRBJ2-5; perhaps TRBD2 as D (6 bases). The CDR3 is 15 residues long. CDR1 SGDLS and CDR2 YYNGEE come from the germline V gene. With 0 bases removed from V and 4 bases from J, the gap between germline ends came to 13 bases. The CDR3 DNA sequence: TGTGCCAGCAGCGTAGGGTCGGGGGTGAGAGAGACCCAGTACTTC. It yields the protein CASSVGSGVRETQYF.